Listed here is a single TCR beta chain. The sample comes from a study of shared clonotypes between healthy human individuals. In the study overall: CD4 naive and CD4 memory each took three plates per donor, while CD8 naive took two and CD8 memory one.

TCRdb's table, derived via immunoSEQ multiplex PCR, lists solely in-frame clones and lacks some. This sample has about 2,500,000 clones, with more than 80% found just once. This TCR was recovered from a man younger than 35 in good health. What was sequenced was naive CD4+ T cells sorted from blood. Indicated subset: CD45RA+ positively selected.

Written as DNA, the CDR3 is TGTGCCTGGAGGGGCGAACCAGGGGGGGGCTACACCTTC. It translates to CAWRGEPGGGYTF. V usage is TRBV30 and J usage is TRBJ1-2; 7 nucleotides agree with TRBD1. Per germline, CDR1 GTSNPN and CDR2 SVGIG (reference sequence). V shed 3 bases and J 8 bases; nucleotides not matched to a gene: 9. The CDR3 runs 13 residues.